This TCR beta chain derives from a study of T-cell memory formation after mild COVID-19. Turning to the study itself: Clusters were largely donor specific.

In regard to this clonotype: What it binds is unknown.

The study, taken as a whole, reports: Those CD4+ clones that contracted were mainly in CM and EM (CD8+ ones in EMRA).

The CDR3 spans 16 residues. Germline CDR1 and CDR2: SGHTA and FQGNSA. V dropped 2 bases and J dropped 4 bases, with 15 bases sitting between them. TCRdb re-called the 5' RACE reads through MiXCR, storing one row per CDR3 protein. The sample lists about 190,000 distinct CDR3 sequences, about 18% seen once, with approximately 2.4% in the top ten. The sequence was obtained from an adult woman who had mild COVID-19 (a few samples of this study predate the infection). Cell type and time point are not known. The specimen was PBMCs or a T cell subset sorted from them (not recorded which). The chain employs TRBV7-2 and TRBJ2-1; D tentatively reads TRBD1 or TRBD2 (6 bases each). The CDR3 nucleotides are TGTGCCAGCAGCTTAATGGTGGGGGCGGGATACAATGAGCAGTTCTTC. The encoded protein is CASSLMVGAGYNEQFF.